The T cell receptor beta chain under discussion was sequenced for a study of response to subunit inactivated influenza vaccine. TCRdb fed the RT-PCR reads into MiXCR, producing one record per CDR3 protein. Of about 520,000 distinct CDR3 sequences in the sample, over 25% were seen once. V lost 6 bases and J lost 3, with 18 bases in between. The CDR3 is 15 amino acids. The TCR sequence derives from a man in his fifties who received an inactivated influenza vaccine. The material sequenced was CD4+ T cells sorted from PBMCs, taken 5 days after vaccination. V and J are TRBV12-3 or TRBV12-4 and TRBJ2-7; possibly TRBD2 for D (5 bases). The CDR3 nucleotides are TGTGCCAGCAGCCGCATGTACTCTCGGGGCTACGAGCAGTACTTC. This encodes CASSRMYSRGYEQYF.